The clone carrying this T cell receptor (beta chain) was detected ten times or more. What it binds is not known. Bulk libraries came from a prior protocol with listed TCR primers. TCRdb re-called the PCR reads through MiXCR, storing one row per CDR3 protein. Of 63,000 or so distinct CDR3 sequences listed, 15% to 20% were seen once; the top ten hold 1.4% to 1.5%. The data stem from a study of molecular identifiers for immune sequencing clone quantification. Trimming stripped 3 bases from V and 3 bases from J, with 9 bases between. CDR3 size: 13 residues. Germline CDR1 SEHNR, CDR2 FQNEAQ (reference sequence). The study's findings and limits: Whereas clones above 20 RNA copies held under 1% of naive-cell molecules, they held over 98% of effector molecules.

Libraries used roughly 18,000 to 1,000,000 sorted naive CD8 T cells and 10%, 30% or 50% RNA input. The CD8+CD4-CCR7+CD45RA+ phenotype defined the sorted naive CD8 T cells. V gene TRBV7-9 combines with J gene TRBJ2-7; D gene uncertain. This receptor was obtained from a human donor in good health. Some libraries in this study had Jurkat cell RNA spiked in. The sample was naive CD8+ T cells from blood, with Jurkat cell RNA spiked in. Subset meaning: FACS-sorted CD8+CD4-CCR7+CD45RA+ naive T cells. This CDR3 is CASSFGPSYEQYF. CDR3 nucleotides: TGTGCCAGCAGCTTTGGACCGAGCTACGAGCAGTACTTC.